This T cell receptor beta chain was sequenced for a study of CD8+CD57+ T cells in acquired aplastic anemia. The wider study: Sorting CD4+ and CD8+ cells gave DNA averaging about 2.9 ug. Findings of the study overall: In common between the patients and the controls were approximately 30 CD8+ CDR3 sequences.

The TCR beta profiling, which covered VDJ combination and CDR3 sequence, was carried out using genomic DNA as the template. Each CDR3 protein is one row after TCRdb ran MiXCR on the reads. Of 150,000 to 200,000 distinct CDR3 sequences in the sample, about three fifths are singletons; the top ten hold approximately 46%. On this clonotype itself: Its antigen is undetermined.

Patients who underwent sequencing had shown CD8+CD57+ cell expansion by flow cytometry. Severe acquired aplastic anemia was diagnosed in all patients. Blood came from patients not yet given any therapy. The clonotype originates from a human donor with aplastic anemia. The specimen was sorted CD4+, CD8+, or CD8+CD57+ T cells (not recorded which) from PBMCs.

CDR3 sequence (DNA): TGTGCCAGCTTACAGGTCCCGAACACTGAAGCTTTCTTT. Its protein product is CASLQVPNTEAFF. The chain carries TRBV2 and TRBJ1-1; TRBD1 is a possible D gene (5 bases). Between the trimmed V and J ends, which lost 8 bases and 1 base, there was a span of 11 bases. Germline V lookup: CDR1 SNHLY, CDR2 FYNNEI. The CDR3 is made up of 13 amino acids.